These T cell receptor beta chains were read from a single sample in a study of OX40 agonist ivuxolimab in advanced cancers. Assay used: immunoSEQ multiplex PCR; TCRdb lists only in-frame clones, some missing. The repertoire holds about 20,000 clones, with about four fifths as singletons. The material was CD4+ or CD8+ T cells sorted from blood, obtained in a trial of the OX40 agonist ivuxolimab. These receptors originate from an adult with an advanced solid tumor such as melanoma, head and neck, liver or kidney cancer. Each CDR3 is given with its conserved first and last residue. The order of the fields is clone size, J gene, V gene, D gene, CDR3 length, CDR3 DNA, CDR3 protein. The D gene is left open where the match is weak. Size values are once, few and many counts, or a class for expanded clones, and some rows have none.

NA	TRBJ2-5	TRBV5-1	TRBD2	14	TGCGCCAGCAGCCCGGGGGGACTCCAAGAGACCCAGTACTTC	CASSPGGLQETQYF
NA	TRBJ2-3	TRBV11-2	TRBD2	18	TGTGCCAGCAGCTTATGGGGACTAGCGGGGACTAGCACAGATACGCAGTATTTT	CASSLWGLAGTSTDTQYF
NA	TRBJ2-1	TRBV7-8	NA	12	TGTGCCAGCAGCTTAAATAAGAAAGAGCAGTTCTTC	CASSLNKKEQFF
NA	TRBJ1-2	TRBV5-6	NA	13	TGTGCCAGCAGCTCCCTTTCGGACTGGGGCTACACCTTC	CASSSLSDWGYTF
NA	TRBJ2-7	TRBV5-5	NA	13	TGTGCCAGCAGCTTCGCTAAGGCAGGAGAGCAGTACTTC	CASSFAKAGEQYF
NA	TRBJ1-4	TRBV4-1	NA	14	TGCGCCAGCAGCGACGAGGGAGGTCGTGAAAAACTGTTTTTT	CASSDEGGREKLFF
NA	TRBJ2-7	TRBV6-1	NA	14	TGTGCCAGCAGTGAAGCGCTTCGGGGGTTCGAGCAGTACTTC	CASSEALRGFEQYF
NA	TRBJ1-2	TRBV2	TRBD1	16	TGTGCCAGCACCCTATCAGGACAGGGGTCAAACTATGGCTACACCTTC	CASTLSGQGSNYGYTF
NA	TRBJ2-7	TRBV4-2	NA	14	TGTGCCAGCAGCCAAGTAGGCGGCTCCTACGAGCAGTACTTC	CASSQVGGSYEQYF
NA	TRBJ1-6	TRBV30	TRBD1	14	TGTGCCTGGAGTCCCGGACAGGGGAGGTCACCCCTCCACTTT	CAWSPGQGRSPLHF
NA	TRBJ1-2	TRBV13	NA	14	TGTGCCAGCAGCTTAGATCAGGGGTTGGGCGGCTACACCTTC	CASSLDQGLGGYTF
NA	TRBJ1-1	TRBV7-6	NA	12	TGTGCCAGCAGCTCTTCCCGCGACGAAGCTTTCTTT	CASSSSRDEAFF
NA	TRBJ2-7	TRBV4-1	NA	14	TGCGCCAGCAGCCAAGACTTCACGTCCTACGAGCAGTACTTC	CASSQDFTSYEQYF
NA	TRBJ2-1	TRBV5-5	TRBD2	13	TGTGCCAGCAGCTTCGGGACTAGAAATGAGCAGTTCTTC	CASSFGTRNEQFF
NA	TRBJ2-1	TRBV30	TRBD1	16	TGTGCCTGGAGTGTACGGGGACAGCAATTGAACAATGAGCAGTTCTTC	CAWSVRGQQLNNEQFF
NA	TRBJ1-6	TRBV5-6	NA	15	TGTGCCAGCAGCGGTGGGACATCCTATAATTCACCCCTCCACTTT	CASSGGTSYNSPLHF
NA	TRBJ1-4	TRBV7-2	NA	13	TGTGCCAGCAGCCAGGGTCCTAATGAAAAACTGTTTTTT	CASSQGPNEKLFF
NA	TRBJ1-1	TRBV7-3	NA	13	TGTGCCAGCAGCTTACTAGGGGAGACTGAAGCTTTCTTT	CASSLLGETEAFF
NA	TRBJ2-5	TRBV6-5	TRBD1	14	TGTGCAAGCAGGGGGGACAGGGGATCGGAGACCCAGTACTTC	CASRGDRGSETQYF
NA	TRBJ2-1	TRBV7-2	TRBD2	16	TGTGCCAGCAGCTCAAGCGGGGGGAGCTCCTACAATGAGCAGTTCTTC	CASSSSGGSSYNEQFF
NA	TRBJ2-7	TRBV6-6	TRBD1	12	TGTGCCAGTGGGGACAGCCTCTACGAGCAGTACTTC	CASGDSLYEQYF
NA	TRBJ2-3	TRBV7-2	TRBD2	15	TGTGCCAGCAGCTTACAAAGCGGGGACACAGATACGCAGTATTTT	CASSLQSGDTDTQYF
NA	TRBJ2-7	TRBV6-5	NA	11	TGTGCCAGCAAGGCTAAGTACGAGCAGTACTTC	CASKAKYEQYF
NA	TRBJ1-2	TRBV6-6	NA	16	TGTGCCAGCAGTTACTCAAGAATAGGGGAAGGTAGTGGCTACACCTTC	CASSYSRIGEGSGYTF
NA	TRBJ2-2	TRBV4-3	TRBD2	16	TGCGCCAGCAGCCATGCCTCTAGCGGGAGAACCGGGGAGCTGTTTTTT	CASSHASSGRTGELFF
NA	TRBJ2-5	TRBV6-5	NA	15	TGTGCCAGCAGTTACTCGGCGGAGTCTCAAGAGACCCAGTACTTC	CASSYSAESQETQYF
few	TRBJ2-7	TRBV11-2	TRBD1	13	TGTGCCAGCAGGTCGACAGGGCTCTACGAGCAGTACTTC	CASRSTGLYEQYF
NA	TRBJ2-5	TRBV6-5	TRBD2	15	TGTGCCAGCAGTTACATCGGCGGGGGGATAGAGACCCAGTACTTC	CASSYIGGGIETQYF
few	TRBJ1-1	TRBV7-9	NA	13	TGTGCCAGCAGCTTAGGCGCGGGAGCTGAAGCTTTCTTT	CASSLGAGAEAFF
NA	TRBJ2-2	TRBV11-2	TRBD1	13	TGTGCCAGCAGCCGCGGACAGGCCGGGGAGCTGTTTTTT	CASSRGQAGELFF
once	TRBJ2-7	TRBV29-1	TRBD1	11	TGCAGTTTTGGACAGGGGTACGAGCAGTACTTC	CSFGQGYEQYF
NA	TRBJ2-2	TRBV27	NA	12	TGTGCCAGCAGTTGGAACACCGGGGAGCTGTTTTTT	CASSWNTGELFF
NA	TRBJ2-7	TRBV27	NA	15	TGTGCCAGCAGAGTAACACCGGGACAAACCTACGAGCAGTACTTC	CASRVTPGQTYEQYF
NA	TRBJ1-1	TRBV19	NA	14	TGTGCCAGTACCCCGGGCTTCGTAGTTGCTGAAGCTTTCTTT	CASTPGFVVAEAFF
NA	TRBJ1-6	TRBV13	NA	15	TGTGCCAGCAGCGGGGGGAGTGGGGCAAATTCACCCCTCCACTTT	CASSGGSGANSPLHF
NA	TRBJ1-2	TRBV29-1	NA	12	TGCAGCGTTGGGGGGACTAACTATGGCTACACCTTC	CSVGGTNYGYTF
NA	TRBJ1-1	TRBV30	NA	11	TGTGCCTGGAGTGTACAAACTGAAGCTTTCTTT	CAWSVQTEAFF
once	TRBJ2-1	TRBV6-1	NA	15	TGTGCCAGCAGTGAAGTGGGGACATTTTACAATGAGCAGTTCTTC	CASSEVGTFYNEQFF
few	TRBJ1-1	TRBV9	NA	11	TGTGCCAGCAGCCATGGGAGTGAAGCTTTCTTT	CASSHGSEAFF
NA	TRBJ1-1	TRBV9	NA	16	TGTGCCAGCAGCGTAATGCAGGGCCCCATGAACACTGAAGCTTTCTTT	CASSVMQGPMNTEAFF